The clone carrying this TCR beta chain was counted at least ten times. V was clipped by 5 bases and J by 5 bases; unmatched bases: 3. Germline CDR1 reads SEHNR; CDR2 reads FQNEAQ (reference sequence). The CDR3 is 13 residues long. TCRdb reanalysed the RT-PCR reads using MiXCR and keeps one entry per CDR3 protein. The sample has approximately 720,000 distinct CDR3 sequences, 14% seen once. Sequenced: memory CD4+ T cells from blood. The TCR originated in a female donor in good health, serving as a healthy control. The chain couples TRBV7-9 to TRBJ1-5, with TRBD1 matching 7 bases. The CDR3 DNA reads TGTGCCAGCAGCCCGGACAGGTATCAGCCCCAGCATTTT. It codes for CASSPDRYQPQHF.